One and the same sample provided the 5 T cell receptor beta chains below, sequenced in a study of cytomegalovirus exposure and HLA in healthy donors. Primers for the PCR totalled 60 Vbeta and 13 Jbeta. Clones were sequenced by immunoSEQ multiplex PCR, and TCRdb holds only the in-frame ones, with some missing. This sample has under 200,000 clones, with around 84% found just once. Sample: PBMCs. The receptors shown here come from a man younger than 35 in good health and CMV-seronegative.

This clone was detected only a few times. J is TRBJ2-7 and V is TRBV4-1, with TRBD2 identical over 9 bases. J gave up 9 bases and V 1 base, and 16 bases lay outside the gene matches. The CDR3 contains 17 residues. The germline V gene has CDR1 MGHRA and CDR2 YSYEKL. CDR3 coding DNA: TGCGCCAGCAGCCAAGGAATGGGGCGGGAGGGCCCTCGGGGGCAGTACTTC. It encodes CASSQGMGREGPRGQYF.

The V gene is TRBV29-1, the J gene TRBJ1-2, with TRBD1 as a possible D gene (6 bases). Germline V lookup: CDR1 SQVTM, CDR2 ANQGSEA. CDR3 length: 13 amino acids. V lost 4 bases and J lost 0, with 9 bases in between. CDR3 sequence reads: CSVVRTANYGYTF. The CDR3 DNA sequence: TGCAGCGTTGTTCGGACAGCTAACTATGGCTACACCTTC.

The chain employs TRBV6-4 and TRBJ2-1; 7 nucleotides match TRBD2. The CDR3 consists of 16 residues. Germline loops: CDR1 MRHNA, CDR2 SNTAGT. V lost 3 bases to trimming and J lost 0 bases; unmatched junction nucleotides: 5. The CDR3 region has the DNA TGTGCCAGCAGTGAGCTAGCGGTAAGCTCCTACAATGAGCAGTTCTTC. Its protein product is CASSELAVSSYNEQFF.

This chain links TRBV7-3 with TRBJ2-1; 8 positions agree with TRBD1. The germline gives CDR1 SGHTA, CDR2 FQGTGA. The CDR3 spans 15 residues. The J segment lost 4 bases and the V segment lost 1 base, leaving 3 bases of the junction unmatched. Here the CDR3 reads CASSLIGTGYNEQFF. CDR3 bases: TGTGCCAGCAGCTTAATTGGGACAGGTTACAATGAGCAGTTCTTC.

The V and J genes are TRBV29-1 and TRBJ2-4; TRBD1 matches 7 bases. Germline CDR1 reads SQVTM; CDR2 reads ANQGSEA. This CDR3 spans 13 amino acids. J gave up 11 bases and V 1 base, and 8 bases lay outside the gene matches. The CDR3 sequence: CSVEANRGGLQYF. DNA for the CDR3: TGCAGCGTTGAAGCAAACAGGGGTGGGCTTCAGTACTTC.